The T cell receptor (beta chain) described here comes from a study of shared clonotypes between healthy human individuals. Looking at the study overall: The people who gave samples were a couple of women and a few men aged 18 to 49. Study results and limitations: Rarefaction exposed incomplete sorted-subset sequencing despite large depth.

CD45RO negativity and positive selection for CCR7 defined naive CD8 cells, a population that excluded terminally differentiated effector memory CD45RA+ cells. Some clones are missing from TCRdb's copy, which holds only in-frame ones; the method was immunoSEQ multiplex PCR. The sample carries roughly 2.1 million clones, approximately 94% recorded once. The count of this clone is one. The antigen is not known. This CDR3 is built from 21 residues. CDR1 and CDR2 from the germline V gene are SGHTA and FQGTGA. V lost 2 bases to trimming and J lost 1 base; unmatched junction nucleotides: 17. The sequencing sample was made of naive CD8+ T cells from PBMCs. This receptor was taken from a man aged 18 to 30 in good health. Some clones in this sample may be carry-over from other donors' samples. The rearrangement links TRBV7-3 to TRBJ1-1; the match to TRBD1 covers 12 bases. Here the CDR3 DNA reads TGTGCCAGCAGCTTACTCCCCGGATCCTCCGGGACAGGGGGCCCGAACACTGAAGCTTTCTTT. Its translation: CASSLLPGSSGTGGPNTEAFF.